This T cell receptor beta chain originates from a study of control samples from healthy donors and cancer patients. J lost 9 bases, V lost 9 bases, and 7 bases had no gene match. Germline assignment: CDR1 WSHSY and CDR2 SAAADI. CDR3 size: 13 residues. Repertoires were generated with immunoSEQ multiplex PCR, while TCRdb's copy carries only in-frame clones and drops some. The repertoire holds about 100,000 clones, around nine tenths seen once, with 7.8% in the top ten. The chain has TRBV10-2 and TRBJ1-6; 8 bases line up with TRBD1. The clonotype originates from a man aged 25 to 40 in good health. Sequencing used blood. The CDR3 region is CASGQGVSSPLHF. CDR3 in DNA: TGCGCCAGTGGACAGGGAGTAAGTTCACCCCTCCACTTT.